This T cell receptor (beta chain) was identified in a study of cytotoxic CD8 clonotypes in ibrutinib-treated CLL. General observations from the study: Clonality increased at ibrutinib response and stayed stable in sustained remission. At progression, however, it fell back toward baseline. The study found baseline clonality above age-matched healthy donors, tracking circulating CD8+ T-cell counts. Samples were collected at differing times from sustained-remission and progressing patients.

Libraries were prepared by immunoSEQ multiplex PCR; TCRdb keeps only in-frame clonotypes and omits some of them. The sample carries 110,000 to 150,000 clones, about 80% recorded once. On this clone itself: The antigen remains undetermined.

The material was PBMCs, obtained after 24 months of ibrutinib treatment. The origin of this receptor is a human donor with chronic lymphocytic leukemia.

For the CDR3, the DNA is TGTGCCAGCAGTTACCCCGGGGGGTCTAATGAAAAACTGTTTTTT. Translated, it gives CASSYPGGSNEKLFF. The rearrangement uses TRBV6-6 and TRBJ1-4, with D possibly being TRBD1 (5 bases). The CDR3 spans 15 residues. From germline, CDR1 is MNHNY and CDR2 SVGAGI (reference sequence). The ends were cut back, 2 bases at V and 3 bases at J, with 10 bases in the middle.